The present T cell receptor beta chain was sequenced within a study of T cell changes during pregnancy in multiple sclerosis. The trim removed 0 bases at V and 3 bases at J, leaving 11 bases unmatched. Germline V gives CDR1 SGHTS, CDR2 YDEGEE. This CDR3 has 20 amino acids. This clone was detected once. Here immunoSEQ multiplex PCR was the method, and the copy in TCRdb shows in-frame clones only, minus some. The data hold over 35,000 clones, with 90% to 95% observed a single time. Material: CD8+ T cells from peripheral blood mononuclear cells, obtained in the third trimester of pregnancy. The chain carries TRBV5-8 and TRBJ2-1, with 14 bases identical to TRBD2. The TCR comes from a female donor with multiple sclerosis, enrolled in a pregnancy study. The DNA of the CDR3 is TGTGCCAGCAGCTTGGAGGGACTAGCGGGAGATGGGGAACTCTACAATGAGCAGTTCTTC. This gives the protein CASSLEGLAGDGELYNEQFF.